The clone carrying this TCR beta chain was picked up a small number of times. Its antigen is currently unknown. This record belongs to a study of cytomegalovirus exposure and HLA in healthy donors. Points from the study as a whole: Most of the TCR beta V segments (in an earlier analysis) were productive either about 87% or about 30% of the time. CMV serostatus alone was available as immune exposure information. The listing of 150 or so TCR beta chains classed them as cytomegalovirus-associated. V- and J-gene trimming of TCR beta was linked (in a later analysis) to a missense DCLRE1C variant.

Use of 60 Vbeta and 13 Jbeta primers characterized the PCR. The protocol was immunoSEQ multiplex PCR, while the TCRdb copy is restricted to in-frame clones and leaves out a portion. The sample consists of about 180,000 clones, 84% of them appearing once. The germline V and J ends were trimmed by 5 bases and 0 bases, with 11 bases remaining between them. Germline V gives CDR1 MNHEY, CDR2 SMNVEV (reference sequence). The CDR3 length is 16 residues. The chain recombines TRBV27 with TRBJ2-6, with D tentatively TRBD1 (5 bases). The source is a girl aged 10-17 years in good health and CMV-seropositive. Sequences were obtained from PBMCs. The CDR3 spells CASSITGVSGANVLTF. CDR3 coding DNA: TGTGCCAGCAGTATAACAGGTGTCTCTGGGGCCAACGTCCTGACTTTC.